This T cell receptor (beta chain) was captured by sequencing in a study of vaccination effects on CD4 cells after COVID-19. After removal of 6 bases from V and 0 bases from J, the junction contained 0 bases not matched to a gene. The germline gives CDR1 MNHNY, CDR2 SVGAGI (reference sequence). The CDR3 consists of 14 residues. Sequencing was preceded by expansion of antigen-specific CD4+ T cells with viral peptide pools in the ViraFEST assay. The culture ran for 10 days before CD4+ T cells were isolated. People in the vaccine group had not been infected with SARS-CoV-2 before, and their nucleocapsid antibodies were negative. A remark on this clone: Its matching antigen is unknown.

The table came from immunoSEQ multiplex PCR; TCRdb's copy has only in-frame clones and leaves some out. The sample has more than 40,000 clones, roughly 79% seen once. V usage is TRBV6-6 and J usage is TRBJ2-2, with 8 bases identical to TRBD1. The receptor comes from a human donor who received a COVID-19 vaccine. The source material was CD4+ T cells from PBMCs cultured with SARS-CoV-2 spike peptides, sampled before COVID-19 vaccination. The CDR3 protein is CASRTGANTGELFF. Here the CDR3 DNA reads TGTGCCAGCAGGACAGGGGCGAACACCGGGGAGCTGTTTTTT.